Below are 28 T cell receptor beta chains sequenced from a single sample in a study of T-cell reconstitution after alpha-beta-depleted transplantation in children (dated by TCRdb to the mid-2010s). The library relied on PCR. Sequencing was performed on an Illumina HiSeq 2500. To normalize quantification of the TCRbeta repertoire, the TCR libraries were built with molecular barcoding that relied on unique molecular identifiers. TCRdb trimmed public reads at Q25 via fastp, called clones via MiXCR and kept in-frame beta chains. Entries that share a CDR3 protein sequence are merged under the most common genes and DNA. In all, the sample holds about 300,000 distinct CDR3 sequences, and about 9.5% of those were seen once. Jointly, the top ten make up approximately 7% of the sample. What the treatment or condition label conveys for this sample: allogeneic hematopoietic cell transplantation with graft depleted of TCRalphabeta T cells and CD19 B cells.

Sequences were derived from PBMCs, sampled before TCRalphabeta/CD19-depleted stem cell transplant. Receptor source: a boy under two years old with acute myeloid leukemia, due to receive a stem cell transplant.

To note about this clonotype: This may be a read error: a much more frequent sequence differs by one nucleotide. CDR3 residues: CASSTKRDQFF. The CDR3 coding sequence is TGTGCCAGCAGTACCAAGAGAGACCAGTTCTTC. The chain couples TRBV28 to TRBJ2-1; D is unresolved. Germline V CDR1 and CDR2: MDHEN, SYDVKM. This CDR3 is 11 amino acids long. V was clipped by 5 bases and J by 13 bases, with 12 bases between them.

This clonotype was observed at least ten times. The genes are TRBV6-1 and TRBJ1-1; D unclear. V was clipped by 3 bases and J by 0 bases, with 5 bases between them. CDR3 length: 13 amino acids. Germline loops: CDR1 MNHNS, CDR2 SASEGT. The CDR3 spells CASSETLNTEAFF. The CDR3 DNA is TGTGCCAGCAGTGAGACTCTGAACACTGAAGCTTTCTTT.

The rearrangement uses TRBV7-3 and TRBJ2-2; no definite D call. Per germline, CDR1 SGHTA and CDR2 FQGTGA. This CDR3 comprises 15 residues. V dropped 0 bases and J dropped 8 bases, with 13 bases sitting between them. CDR3 in DNA: TGTGCCAGCAGCTTAACGCCGCGCCCCCCAGGGGAGCTGTTTTTT. Translated, it gives CASSLTPRPPGELFF.

This clonotype was picked up many times. The rearrangement links TRBV3-1 to TRBJ2-5, with 8 bases matching TRBD2. The junction had 5 bases not matched to a gene; V was cut back by 0 bases and J by 2 bases. Germline CDR1 LGHDT, CDR2 YNNKEL (reference sequence). The CDR3 is 16 amino acids. The DNA of the CDR3 is TGTGCCAGCAGCCAAGAAGTAGCGGGACTACAAGAGACCCAGTACTTC. This codes for CASSQEVAGLQETQYF.

This clonotype was detected ten times or more. The rearrangement uses TRBV20-1 and TRBJ2-3, with TRBD1 identical over 7 bases. The CDR3 has 14 residues. Germline V CDR1 and CDR2: DFQATT, SNEGSKA (reference sequence). V was pared by 3 bases and J by 5 bases, with 8 bases of the junction left unmatched. CDR3 nucleotide sequence: TGCAGTGCTAGGAAGGGGGCGCTGGGAGATACGCAGTATTTT. Its translation is CSARKGALGDTQYF.

There are many counts of this clonotype. The J gene is TRBJ2-1, the V gene TRBV20-1; 10 bases line up with TRBD2. The germline V gene encodes CDR1 DFQATT and CDR2 SNEGSKA (reference sequence). After removal of 3 bases from V and 8 bases from J, the junction contained 7 bases not matched to a gene. The CDR3 length is 14 residues. This CDR3 reads CSASLTSGRDEQFF. The DNA for the CDR3 is TGCAGTGCTAGTCTAACGAGCGGGAGGGATGAGCAGTTCTTC.

In this sample, this clonotype turned up many times. The J gene is TRBJ2-7, the V gene TRBV20-1; 9 nucleotides agree with TRBD1. Germline values: CDR1 DFQATT, CDR2 SNEGSKA (reference sequence). V lost 5 bases to trimming and J lost 2 bases; unmatched junction nucleotides: 7. This CDR3 region has 14 residues. The CDR3 reads CSAWTGDKAYEQYF. CDR3 nucleotide sequence: TGCAGTGCTTGGACAGGGGACAAAGCCTACGAGCAGTACTTC.

This clonotype occurred many times. The chain joins TRBV29-1 to TRBJ2-5; D remains unclear. The length of the CDR3 is 13 residues. Trimming removed 3 bases at V and 1 base at J, with 9 bases between. CDR1 and CDR2 from the germline V gene are SQVTM and ANQGSEA. CDR3 amino acids: CSVEWRIQETQYF. The CDR3 coding sequence is TGCAGCGTTGAGTGGCGGATCCAAGAGACCCAGTACTTC.

This clonotype was counted only a few times. The CDR3 spells CASSRGALYNEQFF. DNA of the CDR3: TGTGCCAGCAGCCGGGGGGCCCTCTACAATGAGCAGTTCTTC. The rearrangement joins TRBV25-1 to TRBJ2-1, with D possibly TRBD2 on 7 matching bases. The germline V gene encodes CDR1 MGHDK and CDR2 SYGVNS. The CDR3 length is 14 residues. Trimming pared 6 bases from V and 3 bases from J, leaving 12 bases between.

This clonotype was seen ten or more times. The chain employs TRBV12-3 or TRBV12-4 and TRBJ2-1; D is possibly TRBD1 (5 bases). This CDR3 contains 16 residues. V shed 5 bases and J shed 3 bases, with 17 bases lying between them. The CDR3 region is CASSRVGDWGYNEQFF. The CDR3 DNA follows: TGTGCCAGCAGTCGGGTAGGGGATTGGGGCTACAATGAGCAGTTCTTC.

This clonotype was detected many times. V gene TRBV5-1 combines with J gene TRBJ1-6, with TRBD1 as a possible D gene (6 bases). The V end lost 0 bases, the J end lost 4 bases, and 11 bases lay between the germline ends. The CDR3 is 16 amino acids. Germline CDR1 reads SGHRS; CDR2 reads YFSETQ. This CDR3 reads CASSLDLGHYNSPLHF. CDR3 nucleotides: TGCGCCAGCAGCTTGGACTTGGGACATTATAATTCACCCCTCCACTTT.

This clonotype was found many times. The chain recombines TRBV7-9 with TRBJ2-7, with D uncertain. V was cut by 1 base and J by 0 bases, with 7 bases left in between. The germline V gene has CDR1 SEHNR and CDR2 FQNEAQ (reference sequence). This CDR3 has 14 amino acids. CDR3 nucleotide sequence: TGTGCCAGCAGCTTAGGGCAGATCTCCTACGAGCAGTACTTC. This codes for CASSLGQISYEQYF.

There are many counts of this clonotype. This chain joins TRBV7-9 and TRBJ2-2; D is perhaps TRBD1 (6 bases). CDR1 is SEHNR and CDR2 is FQNEAQ in the germline V gene (reference sequence). V dropped 1 base and J dropped 8 bases, with 17 bases sitting between them. This CDR3 has 16 amino acids. The CDR3: CASSLDGTIESGELFF. The CDR3 coding sequence is TGTGCCAGCAGCTTAGATGGGACAATAGAATCGGGGGAGCTGTTTTTT.

This clonotype was seen ten or more times. The chain links TRBV4-2 to TRBJ1-5, with D possibly matching TRBD1 (5 bases). The CDR3 contains 15 residues. V gave up 0 bases and J gave up 5 bases, with 11 bases separating them. The germline gives CDR1 LGHNA, CDR2 YNFKEQ. CDR3 in DNA: TGTGCCAGCAGCCAAGAGAGACAGTTGGATCAGCCCCAGCATTTT. Its protein is CASSQERQLDQPQHF.

At least ten counts were recorded for this clonotype. J is TRBJ2-1 and V is TRBV7-7, with 8 nucleotides matching TRBD2. This CDR3 is 16 amino acids long. Germline CDR1 and CDR2: SSHAT and FNYEAQ (reference sequence). Unmatched junction bases numbered 3, after V lost 2 bases and J lost 0 bases. The CDR3 region is CASSLNSGSSYNEQFF. The DNA of the CDR3 is TGTGCCAGCAGCTTAAACAGCGGGAGCTCCTACAATGAGCAGTTCTTC.

Here the CDR3 reads CASSLGKPGELFF. DNA for the CDR3: TGTGCCAGCAGCTTGGGCAAACCCGGGGAGCTGTTTTTT. The chain couples TRBV5-4 to TRBJ2-2; D gene uncertain. This CDR3 comprises 13 residues. V lost 0 bases, J lost 6 bases, and 6 bases lay in between. Germline CDR1 is SGHNT and CDR2 is YYREEE (reference sequence).

This clonotype was counted ten times or more. The V and J genes are TRBV27 and TRBJ1-1, with D possibly TRBD1 on 5 matching bases. CDR1 and CDR2 from the germline V gene are MNHEY and SMNVEV (reference sequence). The CDR3 covers 14 residues. Deletions cut 2 bases from V and 0 bases from J, with 7 bases between. The CDR3 DNA reads as TGTGCCAGCAGTTTACGAGGGGTGAACACTGAAGCTTTCTTT. Translated: CASSLRGVNTEAFF.

This chain joins TRBV28 and TRBJ2-1; TRBD1 matches 9 bases. CDR1 and CDR2 from the germline V gene are MDHEN and SYDVKM. The V and J ends lost 5 bases and 1 base, in that order; junction bases with no gene match: 15. The CDR3 contains 19 residues. The CDR3 protein is CASSAGTGIPIGSYNEQFF. The CDR3 DNA reads as TGTGCCAGCAGTGCCGGGACAGGGATACCCATAGGGTCCTACAATGAGCAGTTCTTC.

This clonotype was observed at least ten times. The gene calls are TRBV28 and TRBJ1-4; no clear D. Germline V CDR1 and CDR2: MDHEN, SYDVKM. This CDR3 is 13 amino acids long. The V end lost 10 bases, the J end lost 11 bases, and 20 bases lay between the germline ends. As DNA, the CDR3 is TGTGCCACGACCACCAGGCCTATGACGAAACTGTTTTTT. This encodes CATTTRPMTKLFF.

V usage is TRBV19 and J usage is TRBJ2-7, with a weak D call TRBD1 (5 bases). The CDR3 is 13 amino acids. The V and J ends lost 5 bases and 1 base respectively, with 9 bases between them. Germline-derived CDR1 and CDR2 are LNHDA and SQIVND (reference sequence). The CDR3 region is CASSYAGSYEQYF. DNA of the CDR3: TGTGCCAGTAGTTATGCAGGGTCCTACGAGCAGTACTTC.

At least ten counts were recorded for this clonotype. The V gene is TRBV7-2, the J gene TRBJ2-7, with D perhaps TRBD1 (6 bases). The CDR3 is 14 residues long. Germline CDR1 is SGHTA and CDR2 is FQGNSA. V was clipped by 0 bases and J by 6 bases, with 12 bases between them. CDR3 bases: TGTGCCAGCAGCTTAGCAGGACAGACACGCGAGCAGTACTTC. This gives the protein CASSLAGQTREQYF.

This clonotype was seen repeatedly, ten times or more. CDR3 sequence (DNA): TGTGCCAGCAGTGACTCGAGCACCGGGGAGCTGTTTTTT. It is translated as CASSDSSTGELFF. This chain links TRBV6-4 with TRBJ2-2; D not certain. Germline V CDR1 and CDR2: MRHNA, SNTAGT. CDR3 size: 13 residues. Trimming stripped 0 bases from V and 4 bases from J, with 3 bases between.

There are many counts of this clonotype. The chain carries TRBV12-3 or TRBV12-4 and TRBJ2-1, with 9 bases aligning to TRBD2. CDR3 size: 15 residues. Losses at the gene ends were 3 bases for V and 5 bases for J; bases not matched to a gene: 5. In nucleotides, the CDR3 is TGTGCCAGCAGTTTTAGACTAGCGGCAAACAATGAGCAGTTCTTC. Its translation: CASSFRLAANNEQFF.

As regards this clonotype: A much bigger clone sits one base away, suggesting this may be a read error. The rearrangement links TRBV7-2 to TRBJ1-3, with D possibly matching TRBD1 (5 bases). The CDR3 covers 14 residues. Germline assignment: CDR1 SGHTA and CDR2 FQGNSA. The V gene lost 5 bases and the J gene lost 2 bases, with 10 bases spanning the gap. CDR3 loop: CASSRTWAGNTIYF. CDR3 DNA: TGTGCCAGCAGCAGGACATGGGCTGGAAACACCATATATTTT.

The CDR3 coding sequence is TGTGCCAGCAGCTTGGAGGTCAAGGATCAGCCCCAGCATTTT. It encodes CASSLEVKDQPQHF. The chain has TRBV5-5 and TRBJ1-5; D is ambiguous. The CDR3 sequence is 14 residues long. The V end was cut by 0 bases, the J end by 5 bases, with 9 bases between. Germline assignment: CDR1 SGHKS and CDR2 YYEKEE (reference sequence).

The sample holds many counts of this clonotype. CDR3 loop: CSVSDRPGGTIYF. DNA of the CDR3: TGCAGCGTTTCTGATCGCCCGGGGGGCACCATATATTTT. The chain joins TRBV29-1 to TRBJ1-3; maybe TRBD1 (5 bases). CDR1 is SQVTM and CDR2 is ANQGSEA in the germline V gene. This CDR3 has 13 amino acids. The V end lost 5 bases, the J end lost 9 bases, and 17 bases lay between the germline ends. Full variable domain (outside the CDR3, taken from reference TRBV29-1 and TRBJ1-3): SAVISQKPSRDICQRGTSLTIQCQVDSQVTMMFWYRQQPGQSLTLIATANQGSEATYESGFVIDKFPISRPNLTFSTLTVSNMSPEDSSIYLCSVSDRPGGTIYFGEGSWLTVV.

This clonotype was observed at least ten times. J is TRBJ2-7 and V is TRBV4-3; TRBD2 matches at 8 bases. The V and J ends lost 0 bases and 2 bases, in that order; junction bases with no gene match: 12. CDR1 is LGHNA and CDR2 is YSLEER in the germline V gene. The CDR3 is 18 residues long. CDR3 residues: CASSQEAVPGGPTYEQYF. The CDR3 nucleotides are TGCGCCAGCAGCCAAGAAGCGGTTCCGGGAGGGCCTACCTACGAGCAGTACTTC.

This clonotype was seen at least ten times. The chain employs TRBV27 and TRBJ2-7; the D gene is possibly TRBD1 (6 bases). The CDR3 extends over 15 amino acids. Germline CDR1 MNHEY, CDR2 SMNVEV (reference sequence). Trimming removed 6 bases from V and 0 bases from J, with 15 bases in between. The CDR3 spells CASSKTPGHSYEQYF. CDR3 bases: TGTGCCAGCAGCAAGACCCCGGGACACTCCTACGAGCAGTACTTC.